The 12 T cell receptor beta chains in this list originate from one sample, sequenced in a study of blood T cell repertoires in COVID-19. Profiling relied on immunoSEQ multiplex PCR, and the TCRdb table lists in-frame clones only, not all of them. This table has over 350,000 clones, around 88% appearing once. The sample taken for sequencing was peripheral blood. The origin of the receptors is a woman younger than 45 with acute or convalescent COVID-19.

The chain recombines TRBV5-1 with TRBJ1-1; D call uncertain. Trimming removed 3 bases from V and 1 base from J, with 7 bases in between. Germline assignment: CDR1 SGHRS and CDR2 YFSETQ. The CDR3 consists of 13 residues. The CDR3 DNA reads as TGCGCCAGCAGCTGGGCAGAGAACACTGAAGCTTTCTTT. This gives the protein CASSWAENTEAFF.

As DNA, the CDR3 is TGTGCCAGTAGATTTGGGACAGGGCTGAATCAGCCCCAGCATTTT. Protein product: CASRFGTGLNQPQHF. The V call is TRBV19, the J call TRBJ1-5; TRBD1 matches 9 bases. CDR1 LNHDA and CDR2 SQIVND come from the germline V gene (reference sequence). The CDR3 sequence is 15 residues long. V lost 6 bases and J lost 4; bases outside the gene matches: 7.

The rearrangement uses TRBV6-5 and TRBJ1-5, with 7 nucleotides matching TRBD1. CDR1 MNHEY and CDR2 SVGAGI come from the germline V gene. J was trimmed by 3 bases and V by 8 bases; bases with no gene match: 7. This CDR3 region has 14 residues. CDR3 residues: CASRLQGNNQPQHF. CDR3 DNA sequence: TGTGCCAGCCGCTTACAGGGGAACAATCAGCCCCAGCATTTT.

The genes are TRBV25-1 and TRBJ1-1; a possible D gene is TRBD1 (5 bases). Trimming took 3 bases from V and 0 from J, leaving 17 bases between them. The CDR3 runs 17 residues. The germline CDR1 and CDR2 sequences are MGHDK and SYGVNS. The CDR3 reads CASSESRQARVNTEAFF. The CDR3 DNA is TGTGCCAGCAGTGAGAGTCGTCAGGCCAGGGTGAACACTGAAGCTTTCTTT.

V and J are TRBV6-6 and TRBJ1-1; D is possibly TRBD1 (6 bases). The germline CDR1 and CDR2 sequences are MNHNY and SVGAGI (reference sequence). Trimming took 7 bases from V and 2 from J, leaving 20 bases between them. CDR3 size: 16 residues. In DNA form, the CDR3 reads TGTGCCAGCACCTACAGGGTAGGAGAGGGTAACACTGAAGCTTTCTTT. This encodes CASTYRVGEGNTEAFF.

This clone was recorded only once. This sample includes further DNA sequences coding for the same CDR3. The gene calls are TRBV3-1 (or the pseudogene TRBV3-2) and TRBJ2-7; D might be TRBD1 (5 bases). The V gene lost 4 bases and the J gene lost 1 base, with 11 bases spanning the gap. This CDR3 is built from 14 residues. Germline V gene sequence: CDR1 LGHDT, CDR2 YNNKEL (reference sequence). CDR3 DNA sequence: TGTGCCAGCAGCCCGGGCACAGGTTCCTACGAGCAGTACTTC. Translation gives CASSPGTGSYEQYF.

This clone was observed a single time. The chain links TRBV24-1 to TRBJ2-3, with a weak D call TRBD2 (5 bases). Germline CDR1 KGHDR, CDR2 SFDVKD. The CDR3 has 15 amino acids. V lost 5 bases to trimming and J lost 0 bases, with 11 bases between them. CDR3 loop: CATSVSTGSTDTQYF. CDR3 nucleotide sequence: TGTGCCACCAGTGTGTCGACGGGGAGCACAGATACGCAGTATTTT.

Details on this clone: An end of the junction differs from the germline gene, which may be a read error. The chain recombines TRBV5-1 with TRBJ2-7; perhaps TRBD2 as D (6 bases). This CDR3 is 14 amino acids long. Germline values: CDR1 SGHRS, CDR2 YFSETQ. For the CDR3, the DNA is TGCGCCAGCAGCCCCGGGGGAAACCTTTACGGGCAGTACTTC. Its protein product is CASSPGGNLYGQYF. Full variable domain (outside the CDR3, taken from reference TRBV5-1 and TRBJ2-7): KAGVTQTPRYLIKTRGQQVTLSCSPISGHRSVSWYQQTPGQGLQFLFEYFSETQRNKGNFPGRFSGRQFSNSRSEMNVSTLELGDSALYLCASSPGGNLYGQYFGPGTRLTVT.

The rearrangement links TRBV28 to TRBJ2-7; 7 bases are shared with TRBD1. Trimming took 2 bases from V and 2 from J; bases not matched to a gene: 3. The CDR3 is 14 amino acids. CDR1 and CDR2 from the germline V gene are MDHEN and SYDVKM. Here the CDR3 reads CASSLPGTAYEQYF. CDR3 nucleotides: TGTGCCAGCAGTTTACCCGGGACAGCCTACGAGCAGTACTTC.

In regard to this clone: At the DNA level, this CDR3 is encoded by other sequences in the same sample as well. The rearrangement links TRBV19 to TRBJ2-7, with D perhaps TRBD1 (5 bases). Germline assignment: CDR1 LNHDA and CDR2 SQIVND (reference sequence). This CDR3 spans 14 amino acids. The V and J ends lost 2 bases and 0 bases respectively, with 8 bases between them. The CDR3 loop is CASSIRQGSYEQYF. The CDR3 DNA reads as TGTGCCAGTAGTATACGCCAGGGCTCCTACGAGCAGTACTTC.

The chain combines TRBV6-6 with TRBJ2-3, with TRBD1 identical over 9 bases. The CDR3 length is 15 residues. The germline V gene encodes CDR1 MNHNY and CDR2 SVGAGI (reference sequence). Trimming removed 6 bases from V and 3 bases from J; junction bases left unmatched: 7. CDR3 DNA: TGTGCCAGCAGGGACAGGGGCCTGGGTACAGATACGCAGTATTTT. Its protein product is CASRDRGLGTDTQYF.

The J gene is TRBJ2-2, the V gene TRBV4-1, with 11 bases matching TRBD2. This CDR3 has 15 residues. With V trimmed by 4 bases and J by 6 bases, 4 bases remained unmatched. The germline CDR1 and CDR2 sequences are MGHRA and YSYEKL. In DNA, the CDR3 is TGCGCCAGCAGCCTTAGCGGGGGGGCCGCCGGGGAGCTGTTTTTT. It encodes CASSLSGGAAGELFF.